This TCR beta chain was captured in a study of spatial heterogeneity in lung cancer. Across the study: The count of detected beta-chain sequences consistently exceeded that of alpha-chain sequences.

Per the germline V gene, CDR1 is SQVTM and CDR2 is ANQGSEA. The CDR3 has 12 amino acids. Between the trimmed V and J ends, which lost 6 bases and 4 bases, there was a span of 13 bases. This clonotype was observed at least ten times. The time point denotes: sample taken at primary tumor resection. The roughly 66 donors had untreated early-stage non-small cell lung cancer. Frozen PBMC, nontumor lung or tumor provided whole RNA, which was sequenced unsorted. TCRdb re-called the 5' RACE reads with MiXCR, one entry per CDR3 protein. Of tens of thousands of distinct CDR3 sequences in the sample, less than 9% were seen once.

This chain connects TRBV29-1 to TRBJ2-7; D may be TRBD1 or TRBD2 (5 bases each). Here the sequenced sample was PBMCs, taken at surgery. This TCR derives from a female donor with early-stage non-small cell lung cancer. The chain's CDR3 is CSVLRGPYEQYF. Written as DNA, the CDR3 is TGCAGCGTGCTTCGGGGACCTTACGAGCAGTACTTC.